This TCR beta chain was profiled in a study of T-cell memory formation after mild COVID-19 (TCRdb year 2021). At the level of the whole study: TCR sequence clusters from the two donors were found to be largely donor specific. In a couple of donors, T-cell clones that expanded and contracted after mild COVID-19 were followed by sequencing TCRalpha and TCRbeta repertoires longitudinally. Two young, previously healthy adult volunteers made up the cohort, one male and one female.

Here is what the overall study found, with its caveats: SARS-CoV-2 specificity of the second-wave clones peaking on day 37 was not confirmed. Some responding clones were found in pre-infection memory, which suggests that pre-existing cross-reactive memory T cells took part in the SARS-CoV-2 response. Balanced CD4/CD8 phenotypes were observed for clones contracting from day 15 to 85, whereas a bias towards CD4+ was observed for a second wave of clones expanding from day 15 to 37. Contracting CD4+ clones were located mainly in the CM and EM memory subsets, whereas CD8+ clones were found to be enriched in EMRA. Only a couple of mild cases were covered by the study, and larger cohorts that include severe cases with pre-infection samples were considered necessary.

The germline V gene (reference sequence) sets CDR1 to MNHEY and CDR2 to SMNVEV. From V the trimming removes 0 bases and from J it removes 4 bases, while the gene matches leave 6 bases of the junction unaccounted for. The CDR3 has 15 amino acids, counting the end cysteine and phenylalanine. CDR3 DNA only is kept here, 45 bases in frame from base 1. PBMCs were isolated by Ficoll-Paque density gradient centrifugation. This clonotype showed up just a few times. Its antigen is not yet known. Base-call qualities are not available, and no considerably larger clone is one nucleotide away. Sequencing was carried out with an Illumina NovaSeq 6000. TCRalpha and TCRbeta cDNA libraries were built by 5'RACE with constant-segment primers, adding sample barcodes and unique molecular identifiers. RNA was extracted from every sample with Trizol reagent. Libraries were amplified in two PCR steps, with a second sample barcode and Illumina TruSeq adapters added in the second step. Sequencing of the libraries was done on an Illumina NovaSeq, producing 2 x 150 bp paired-end reads. Under the source paper's analysis protocol: Demultiplexing of reads and collapsing into UMI-guided consensus sequences were performed with migec v1.2.7. Using mixcr v2.1.11, UMI consensuses were aligned to TRA and TRB V and J templates and then assembled into clonotypes. Clonotypes were classified as expanded or contracted when called significant by both edgeR and NoisET, with noise models trained on biological replicates. For edgeR calls, the cutoffs were a false discovery rate-adjusted p below 0.01 and a log2 fold-change threshold of 1. As an exploratory analysis of dynamics, max-normalized trajectories of the 1000 most abundant clonotypes were examined by PCA with hierarchical clustering. Separately sequenced CD4+ and CD8+ repertoires were used to assign the CD4 or CD8 phenotype of responding clones. The public reads were run again by TCRdb, first through fastp at Q25 and then through MiXCR, and only productive beta chains were kept. Rows are combined by CDR3 protein, so each entry shows the most common genes and DNA. TCRdb, not the original authors, processed these V and J calls. This sample lists about 210,000 distinct CDR3 sequences; around 25% were detected once. The top ten clonotypes cover around 10% of the sample.

Recombination connected TRBV27 to TRBJ2-7; 7 bases in the junction line up with TRBD1. What was sequenced was PBMCs or a T cell subset sorted from them (not recorded which). The source of this sequence is an adult woman who had mild COVID-19 (a few samples of this study predate the infection). The sample titles of this study are shuffled in the database, so cell type and time point are left out; the donor was told from shared clones. The CDR3 in this case is CASSLSRTGPYEQYF. The DNA sequence follows: TGTGCCAGCAGTTTATCTCGGACAGGACCGTACGAGCAGTACTTC.